The TCR beta chain under discussion was sequenced for a study of siplizumab effects on memory and regulatory T cells. Study-wide results and caveats: The Treg-derived share of mappable alloreactive CD4+ clones averaged about 69% with siplizumab and 26.9% in controls. Naive T cells apparently outstripped memory cells in diversity and seemed major alloresponse contributors.

Of note for this clone: What it binds is unknown.

Profiling relied on immunoSEQ multiplex PCR, and the TCRdb table lists in-frame clones only, not all of them. The sample records approximately 75,000 clones, roughly 93% being singletons. Germline V gives CDR1 MGHRA, CDR2 YSYEKL. The CDR3 runs to 13 residues. Trimming cost V 3 bases and J 1 base, with 6 bases left between them. Specimen: CD8+ T cells sorted from blood. The rearrangement uses TRBV4-1 and TRBJ1-1, with D unresolved. This TCR derives from a human donor in good health. The CDR3, as DNA: TGCGCCAGCAGCCAGGCAGCGAACACTGAAGCTTTCTTT. It is translated as CASSQAANTEAFF.